This TCR beta chain was recovered during a study of metastatic and nonmetastatic thyroid tumors (dated by TCRdb to the early 2020s). Turning to the overall study: Repertoires from peripheral blood and from tumor or nodule tissue samples of malignant and benign thyroid patients were compared. Study-wide findings and limitations: TCR beta diversity was reported as significantly higher in malignant tumors than in benign nodules, in both blood and tumor samples.

No treatment had been received by any patient before thyroid surgery. Using T-cell receptor beta sequencing, the researchers looked back retrospectively at clinical samples from patients, gathered between about 2012 and 2018. Library preparation was by PCR. TCRdb records Illumina HiSeq 4000 as the sequencer. High-throughput sequencing was used to profile the CDR3 region of the TCR beta-chain in every patient. Per the authors' processing: The researchers built a classifier to tell apart papillary thyroid cancer patients with distant metastasis, based on CDR3 differences among clinicopathological groups. The Shannon index was used to assess repertoire diversity, and the Morisita-Horn index was used to assess tumor-blood repertoire similarity. TCRdb's own reprocessing of the public reads used fastp at Q25 and MiXCR and kept productive beta chains. TCRdb, not the authors, supplied the V and J calls. This sample is represented by approximately 28,000 clones; around a quarter of them were singletons. The ten largest make up roughly 15% of the sample.

As regards this clone: Its antigen is unknown. No qualities accompany the bases; no much larger clone lies one base away.

The CDR3 holds 15 amino acids from the cysteine to the phenylalanine. Of all the DNA, just the CDR3 is kept, 45 bases in frame from base 1. The germline V gene (reference sequence) sets CDR1 to SGHKS and CDR2 to YYEKEE. Trimming accounts for 1 base at V and 7 bases at J, while the number of junction bases matched to no gene is 4. This TCR derives from a female donor with papillary thyroid cancer or a benign thyroid nodule (not recorded which). Some clones in this sample may be carry-over from other donors' samples. The sample taken for sequencing was blood. Rearrangement joined TRBV5-5 to TRBJ2-2, with 10 junctional bases fitting TRBD1. The DNA is TGTGCCAGCAGCTTGTCAGGACAGGGGGTCGGGGAGCTGTTTTTT. The translation is CASSLSGQGVGELFF. With all but the CDR3 taken from the reference TRBV5-5 and TRBJ2-2 genes, the full variable domain is: DAGVTQSPTHLIKTRGQQVTLRCSPISGHKSVSWYQQVLGQGPQFIFQYYEKEERGRGNFPDRFSARQFPNYSSELNVNALLLGDSALYLCASSLSGQGVGELFFGEGSRLTVL.